The clone carrying this T cell receptor (beta chain) was counted only a few times. Its specificity is unknown. This entry is derived from a study of T cells in Graves' hyperthyroidism and ophthalmopathy. Study-level results: Peripheral blood also featured most of the thyroid clonotypes expanded above 0.001. Ophthalmopathy was distinguished from stable hyperthyroidism by 13 V-J signatures. Ophthalmopathy, as predicted by the model, came a median around 6 months after the prediction.

Every diagnosis used clinical symptoms, serum thyroxine and TRAb, thyroid ultrasound and orbital computed tomography. Germline-derived CDR1 and CDR2 are SEHNR and FQNEAQ (reference sequence). CDR3 length equals 15 residues. With V trimmed by 5 bases and J by 0 bases, 5 bases remained unmatched. Amplification of TCR beta CDR3 regions was performed using RNA transcripts as template. HTBI primers were used for first-round RT-PCR of the TCR CDR3. TCRdb passed the multiplex PCR reads through MiXCR, listing each CDR3 protein once. The sample lists roughly 720,000 distinct CDR3 sequences; approximately 15% were seen once.

This receptor was obtained from a middle-aged man with Graves' hyperthyroidism. This chain joins TRBV7-9 and TRBJ2-5, with TRBD2 matching 8 bases. Sequencing was performed on blood. The CDR3 nucleotides read TGTGCCAGCAGCCGCCCGGGGGGGTACCAAGAGACCCAGTACTTC. This encodes CASSRPGGYQETQYF.